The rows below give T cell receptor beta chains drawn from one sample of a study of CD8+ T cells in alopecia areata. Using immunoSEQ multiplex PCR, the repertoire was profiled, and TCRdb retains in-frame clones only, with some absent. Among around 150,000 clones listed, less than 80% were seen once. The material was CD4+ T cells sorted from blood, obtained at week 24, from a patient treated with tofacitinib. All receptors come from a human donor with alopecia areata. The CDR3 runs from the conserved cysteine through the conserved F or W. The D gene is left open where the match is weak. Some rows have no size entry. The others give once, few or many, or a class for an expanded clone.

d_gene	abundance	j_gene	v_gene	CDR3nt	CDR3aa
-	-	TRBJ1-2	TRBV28	TGTGCCAGCAGTACATGGGACTATGGCTACACCTTC	CASSTWDYGYTF
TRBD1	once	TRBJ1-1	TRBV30	TGTGCCTGGGGGCCGGGACAGGGAATGAACACTGAAGCTTTCTTT	CAWGPGQGMNTEAFF
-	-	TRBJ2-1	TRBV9	TGTGCCAGCAGCATCGGGACGGATTACAATGAGCAGTTCTTC	CASSIGTDYNEQFF
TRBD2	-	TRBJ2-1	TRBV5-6	TGTGCCAGCAGCCACGGACTAGCGGGGGGTAGCTCCTACAATGAGCAGTTCTTC	CASSHGLAGGSSYNEQFF
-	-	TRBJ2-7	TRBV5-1	TGCGCCAGCAGCGCAATGGACTCCGCCTACGAGCAGTACTTC	CASSAMDSAYEQYF
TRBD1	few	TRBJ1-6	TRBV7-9	TGTGCCAGCAGCTTAACGCAGGGGGATTCACCCCTCCACTTT	CASSLTQGDSPLHF
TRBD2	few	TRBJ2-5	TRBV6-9	TGTGCCAGCAGCTCGCCTGACGTGCGGGGGGGCCAAGAGACCCAGTACTTC	CASSSPDVRGGQETQYF
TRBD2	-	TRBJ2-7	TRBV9	TGTGCCAGCAGCGTCTCTAGCGGGGTCTACGAGCAGTACTTC	CASSVSSGVYEQYF
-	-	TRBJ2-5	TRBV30	TGTGCCTGGAGTGGGGGAACAGGGTTTGGGGAGACCCAGTACTTC	CAWSGGTGFGETQYF
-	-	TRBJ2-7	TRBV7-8	TGTGCCAGCAGCATTACAGGGACCCCCTACGAGCAGTACTTC	CASSITGTPYEQYF
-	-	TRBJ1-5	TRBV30	TGTGCCTGGAATGGGATAGGTAGCAATCAGCCCCAGCATTTT	CAWNGIGSNQPQHF
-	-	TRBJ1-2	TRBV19	TGTGCCAGTAGTGTAAACAGGGAAGGCTACACCTTC	CASSVNREGYTF
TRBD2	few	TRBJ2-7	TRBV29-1	TGCAGCGTTCGTACTAGCGCCCTCTCCTACGAGCAGTACTTC	CSVRTSALSYEQYF
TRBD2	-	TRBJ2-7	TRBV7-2	TGTGCCAGCAGCTTAAAGGGGTCTAGCGGGGCTTTCTCCTACGAGCAGTACTTC	CASSLKGSSGAFSYEQYF
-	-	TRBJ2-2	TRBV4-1	TGCGCCAGCAGCCAAGAGGGGCTAACCCGAAAGAACACCGGGGAGCTGTTTTTT	CASSQEGLTRKNTGELFF
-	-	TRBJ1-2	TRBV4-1	TGCGCCAGCAGCCAAGACGTGCGGTTTAACTATGGCTACACCTTC	CASSQDVRFNYGYTF
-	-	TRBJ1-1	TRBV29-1	TGCAGCGTTGAGCTACGGGGTGGGAACACTGAAGCTTTCTTT	CSVELRGGNTEAFF
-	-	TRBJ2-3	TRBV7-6	TGTGCCAGCAGCTTAGCGTGGACGGATACGCAGTATTTT	CASSLAWTDTQYF
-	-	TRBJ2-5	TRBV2	TGTGCCAGCGGGGAAGGGGCCCAGTACTTC	CASGEGAQYF
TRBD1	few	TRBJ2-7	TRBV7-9	TGTGCCAGCAGCTTATCCTTTGGGACAGGTTACGAGCAGTACTTC	CASSLSFGTGYEQYF
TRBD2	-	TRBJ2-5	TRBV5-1	TGCGCCAGCAGCTGGAGAGCGGGGGCGCAAGAGACCCAGTACTTC	CASSWRAGAQETQYF
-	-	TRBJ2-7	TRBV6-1	TGTGCCAGCAGTGAATCGGGGGCCTACGAGCAGTACTTC	CASSESGAYEQYF
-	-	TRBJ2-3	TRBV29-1	TGCAGCGTCGTCGAGGGGTTAGGCACAGATACGCAGTATTTT	CSVVEGLGTDTQYF
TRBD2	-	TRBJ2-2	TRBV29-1	TGCAGCGTGCGGGGGGGCTCCACCGGGGAGCTGTTTTTT	CSVRGGSTGELFF
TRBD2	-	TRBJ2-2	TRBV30	TGTGCCTGGAGTGACCGCGGGGGACTCGGGGTCGGGGAGCTGTTTTTT	CAWSDRGGLGVGELFF
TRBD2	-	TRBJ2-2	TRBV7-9	TGTGCCAGCAGCAAGGGACTAGCGGCCTTAAACACCGGGGAGCTGTTTTTT	CASSKGLAALNTGELFF
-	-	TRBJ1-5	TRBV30	TGTGCCTGGAGTGTATTGAGTCAGCCCCAGCATTTT	CAWSVLSQPQHF
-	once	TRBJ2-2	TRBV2	TGTGCCAGCAGTCTTAACACCGGGGAGCTGTTTTTT	CASSLNTGELFF
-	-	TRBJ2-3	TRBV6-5	TGTGCCAGCAGTTACTATCCGAACGATGGAGATACGCAGTATTTT	CASSYYPNDGDTQYF
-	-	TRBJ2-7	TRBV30	TGTGCCTGGAGTTTAACAGCCTACGAGCAGTACTTC	CAWSLTAYEQYF
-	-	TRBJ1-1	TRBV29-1	TGCAGCGTCAACAGGGCACGCGGAACTGAAGCTTTCTTT	CSVNRARGTEAFF
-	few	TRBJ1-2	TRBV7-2	TGTGCCAGCAGCTTAGAGACGGACTATGGCTACACCTTC	CASSLETDYGYTF
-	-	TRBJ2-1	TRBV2	TGTGCCAGCAGTTCCGGGACTCAAGGGGAGCAGTTCTTC	CASSSGTQGEQFF
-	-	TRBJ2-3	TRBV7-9	TGTGCCAGCAGCTCCGAAACGCAGTATTTT	CASSSETQYF
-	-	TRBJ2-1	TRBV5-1	TGCGCCAGCAGCTTGGAGCCAGTCAATGAGCAGTTCTTC	CASSLEPVNEQFF
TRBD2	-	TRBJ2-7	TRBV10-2	TGCGCCAGCAGCGAGGGACTAGCGGGGGGATACGAGCAGTACTTC	CASSEGLAGGYEQYF
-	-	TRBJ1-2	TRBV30	TGTGCCTGGAGTGGGGCAGGGACCTATGGCTACACCTTC	CAWSGAGTYGYTF
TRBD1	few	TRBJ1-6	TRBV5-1	TGCGCCAGCAGCTTGGATGGCAGGGGGCGAAATTCACCCCTCCACTTT	CASSLDGRGRNSPLHF
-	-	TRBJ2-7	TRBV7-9	TGTGCCAGCAGCTTATTCGACAGGATCTACGAGCAGTACTTC	CASSLFDRIYEQYF
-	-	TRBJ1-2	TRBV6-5	TGTGCCAGCTCCGACAGGTTCTATGGCTACACCTTC	CASSDRFYGYTF
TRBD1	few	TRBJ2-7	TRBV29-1	TGCAGCGTCCAGGGGGAGTGGGAGCAGTACTTC	CSVQGEWEQYF
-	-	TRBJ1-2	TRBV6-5	TGTGCCAGCAGTTACGGCCCAGGATCCGACTATGGCTACACCTTC	CASSYGPGSDYGYTF
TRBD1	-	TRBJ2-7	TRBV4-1	TGCGCCAGCAGCCTTACCGCACCCGGGACAGGGGCCTACGAGCAGTACTTC	CASSLTAPGTGAYEQYF
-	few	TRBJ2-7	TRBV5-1	TGCGCCAGCAGCTTGGACTACGAGCAGTACTTC	CASSLDYEQYF
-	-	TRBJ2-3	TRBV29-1	TGCAGCGTTGGGGAGACCCCATTCACAGATACGCAGTATTTT	CSVGETPFTDTQYF
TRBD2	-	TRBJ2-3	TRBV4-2	TGTGCCAGCAGCCGGCTAGCGGGGGGGCCCACAGATACGCAGTATTTT	CASSRLAGGPTDTQYF
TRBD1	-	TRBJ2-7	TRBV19	TGTGCCAGTAGTAGGTCAGGGGGACAAGGCCCCTTACAGCAGTACTTC	CASSRSGGQGPLQQYF
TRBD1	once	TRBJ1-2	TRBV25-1	TGTGCCAGCAGTGCACTCGGGACAGGGGCCCGCGGGGGCTACACCTTC	CASSALGTGARGGYTF
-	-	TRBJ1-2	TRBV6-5	TGTGCCAGCAGTCCGGGATCCTACTATGGCTACACCTTC	CASSPGSYYGYTF
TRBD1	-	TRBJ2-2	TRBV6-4	TGTGCCAGCAGCCGGGACAGGGACACCGGGGAGCTGTTTTTT	CASSRDRDTGELFF
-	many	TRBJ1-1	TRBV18	TGTGCCAGCTCACCACAGAATGGGGGTTACACTGAAGCTTTCTTT	CASSPQNGGYTEAFF
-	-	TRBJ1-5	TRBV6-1	TGTGCCAGCAGTGGGGGGGGGACCGGGCATCAGCCCCAGCATTTT	CASSGGGTGHQPQHF
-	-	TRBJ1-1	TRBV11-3	TGTGCCAGCGTCGGGGGTGGCAGCCACACTGAAGCTTTCTTT	CASVGGGSHTEAFF
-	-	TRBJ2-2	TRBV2	TGTGCCAGCAGTACCACAGCTTTAGACACCGGGGAGCTGTTTTTT	CASSTTALDTGELFF
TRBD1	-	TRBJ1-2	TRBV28	TGTGCCAGCAGGACAGGGGACTATGGCTACACCTTC	CASRTGDYGYTF
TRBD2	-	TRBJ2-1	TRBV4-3	TGCGCCAGCAGCCAGGCGGCGGGGGGGCTTGTCAATGAGCAGTTCTTC	CASSQAAGGLVNEQFF
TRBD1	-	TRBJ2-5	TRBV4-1	TGCGCCAGCAGCCAAGAAAGGTTTAGGGGACAGGGCCCTGGGCAAGAGACCCAGTACTTC	CASSQERFRGQGPGQETQYF